Below are 6 T cell receptor beta chains sequenced from a single sample in a study of blood T cell repertoires in COVID-19. Some clones are missing from TCRdb's copy, which holds only in-frame ones; the method was immunoSEQ multiplex PCR. The data contain fewer than 250,000 clones, about 90% of them singletons. The sample comprised peripheral blood. These TCRs come from a young man with COVID-19, enrolled during active disease.

The chain couples TRBV5-1 to TRBJ2-1; the match to TRBD1 covers 7 bases. The germline V gene has CDR1 SGHRS and CDR2 YFSETQ. The CDR3 extends over 13 amino acids. The V and J ends lost 7 bases and 0 bases, in that order; junction bases with no gene match: 1. CDR3 sequence reads: CASQGDSYNEQFF. As DNA, the CDR3 is TGCGCCAGCCAGGGGGACTCCTACAATGAGCAGTTCTTC.

The rearrangement uses TRBV19 and TRBJ1-5; no firm D call. Germline lookup yields CDR1 LNHDA and CDR2 SQIVND (reference sequence). The CDR3 is 12 residues long. The V end lost 7 bases, the J end lost 10 bases, and 14 bases lay between the germline ends. The CDR3 DNA reads TGTGCCAGTACCGACTGGACTCAACCCCAGCATTTT. It is translated as CASTDWTQPQHF.

The V call is TRBV23-1, the J call TRBJ1-4; D gene ambiguous. TRBV23-1 is an ORF for which the function is uncertain. The CDR3 extends over 12 amino acids. V gave up 5 bases and J gave up 8 bases, with 9 bases separating them. The CDR3 loop reads CASSWSVEKLFF. CDR3 in DNA: TGCGCCAGCAGTTGGTCAGTCGAAAAACTGTTTTTT.

The rearrangement uses TRBV7-8 and TRBJ1-1; TRBD1 is a possible D gene (6 bases). The CDR3 extends over 15 amino acids. Trimming stripped 2 bases from V and 4 bases from J, with 14 bases between. Germline assignment: CDR1 SGHVS and CDR2 FQNEAQ. The CDR3: CASSLWDNTITEAFF. Written as DNA, the CDR3 is TGTGCCAGCAGCTTATGGGACAACACGATCACTGAAGCTTTCTTT.

This chain links TRBV7-2 with TRBJ1-2; no firm D call. The ends were cut back, 3 bases at V and 2 bases at J, with 16 bases in the middle. The CDR3 consists of 16 residues. Per the germline V gene, CDR1 is SGHTA and CDR2 is FQGNSA. DNA of the CDR3: TGTGCCAGCAGCTTGTTATTAGGCGGAACCAACTATGGCTACACCTTC. This translates into CASSLLLGGTNYGYTF.

The CDR3 DNA reads TGTGCCAGCAGCTCCACGGGACTACTGAACACCGGGGAGCTGTTTTTT. Protein sequence: CASSSTGLLNTGELFF. This sequence joins TRBV5-4 and TRBJ2-2; 7 nucleotides align to TRBD2. Germline CDR1 and CDR2: SGHNT and YYREEE (reference sequence). The J segment lost 1 base and the V segment lost 3 bases, leaving 6 bases of the junction unmatched. CDR3 length: 16 residues. The full variable domain, its missing parts supplied by reference TRBV5-4 and TRBJ2-2, is ETGVTQSPTHLIKTRGQQVTLRCSSQSGHNTVSWYQQALGQGPQFIFQYYREEENGRGNFPPRFSGLQFPNYSSELNVNALELDDSALYLCASSSTGLLNTGELFFGEGSRLTVL.